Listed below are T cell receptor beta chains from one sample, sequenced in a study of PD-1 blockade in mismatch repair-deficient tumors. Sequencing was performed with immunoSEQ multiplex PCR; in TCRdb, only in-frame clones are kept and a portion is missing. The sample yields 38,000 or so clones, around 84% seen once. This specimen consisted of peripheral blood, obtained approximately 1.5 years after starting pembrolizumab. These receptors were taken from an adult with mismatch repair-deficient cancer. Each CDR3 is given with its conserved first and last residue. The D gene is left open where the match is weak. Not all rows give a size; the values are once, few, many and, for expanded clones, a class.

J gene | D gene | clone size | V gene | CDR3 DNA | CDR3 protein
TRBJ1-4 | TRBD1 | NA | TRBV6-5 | TGTGCCAGCAGTTACCGGACAGGGGGACAAAAACTGTTTTTT | CASSYRTGGQKLFF
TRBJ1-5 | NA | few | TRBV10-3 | TGTGCCATCAGTGAGGGAAAGGGTCAGCCCCAGCATTTT | CAISEGKGQPQHF
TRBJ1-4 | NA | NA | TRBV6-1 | TGTGCCAGCGAGAGGCAAGGGGGAACTAATGAAAAACTGTTTTTT | CASERQGGTNEKLFF
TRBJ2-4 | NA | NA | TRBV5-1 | TGCGCCAGCAGCTTGGAGGGCCGGGACGGAAAAAACATTCAGTACTTC | CASSLEGRDGKNIQYF
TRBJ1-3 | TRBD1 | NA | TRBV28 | TGTGCCAGCAGTTTCCCGGGACAGCAATTTGGAAACACCATATATTTT | CASSFPGQQFGNTIYF
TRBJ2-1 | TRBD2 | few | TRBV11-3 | TGTGCCAGCAGCAATACGTACTGGACTAGCGGGAGTTGGGATGAGCAGTTCTTC | CASSNTYWTSGSWDEQFF
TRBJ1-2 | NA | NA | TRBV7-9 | TGTGCCAGCAGCCCTGATACAGCGGGAGGGTATGGCTACACCTTC | CASSPDTAGGYGYTF
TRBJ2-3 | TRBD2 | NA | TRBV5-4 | TGTGCCAGCAGCTCCGGACTAGCGGGAGGCCCTAGCACAGATACGCAGTATTTT | CASSSGLAGGPSTDTQYF
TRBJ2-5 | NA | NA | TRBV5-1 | TGCGCCAGCAGCCCTAGGGGAGAGGGAATGTACCAAGAGACCCAGTACTTC | CASSPRGEGMYQETQYF
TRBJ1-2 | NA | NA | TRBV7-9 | TGTGCCAGCAGCTTAGTGGCCCCGGGGCATGGCTACACCTTC | CASSLVAPGHGYTF
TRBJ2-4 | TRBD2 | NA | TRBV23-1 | TGCGCCAGCAGTCCCTCCTCCGCGGGGGGAGGTTGGGCCAAAAACATTCAGTACTTC | CASSPSSAGGGWAKNIQYF
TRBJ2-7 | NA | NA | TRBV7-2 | TGTGCCAGCAGCCAAGGGGCGATACCATCGCCGCAGTACTTC | CASSQGAIPSPQYF
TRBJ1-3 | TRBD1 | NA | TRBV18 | TGTGCCAGCTCACCTCCGACAGGGACTGGAAACACCATATATTTT | CASSPPTGTGNTIYF
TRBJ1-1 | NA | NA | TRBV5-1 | TGCGCCAGCAGCTTGGTTTCCGCGAACACTGAAGCTTTCTTT | CASSLVSANTEAFF
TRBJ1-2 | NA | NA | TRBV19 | TGTGCCAGTAGTAGGAGGGGCTATGGCTACACCTTC | CASSRRGYGYTF
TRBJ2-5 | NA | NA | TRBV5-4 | TGTGCCAGCAGCTTGTTGAGACAAGAGACCCAGTACTTC | CASSLLRQETQYF
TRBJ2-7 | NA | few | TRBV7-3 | TGTGCCAGCAGCCCAACAGGGTACGAGCAGTACTTC | CASSPTGYEQYF
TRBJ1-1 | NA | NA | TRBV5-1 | TGCGCCAGCAGCTTGGACGGGGCGGGTGGCACTGAAGCTTTCTTT | CASSLDGAGGTEAFF
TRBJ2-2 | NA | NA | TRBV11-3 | TGTGCCACCGCTCAGAAGCGGACCGGGGAGCTGTTTTTT | CATAQKRTGELFF
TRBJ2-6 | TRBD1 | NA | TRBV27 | TGTGCCAGCAGTCCCGCTGTAGGACAGGGGAGCTCTGGGGCCAACGTCCTGACTTTC | CASSPAVGQGSSGANVLTF
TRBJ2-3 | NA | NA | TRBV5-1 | TGCGCCAGCAGTTACCAGGGGACGAGCACAGATACGCAGTATTTT | CASSYQGTSTDTQYF
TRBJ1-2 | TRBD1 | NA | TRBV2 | TGTGCCACCCAGGGACAGGGGGTTGAAGGCTACACCTTC | CATQGQGVEGYTF
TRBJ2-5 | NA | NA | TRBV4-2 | TGTGCCAGCAGCCAAGAGTGGAGGGAAGAGACCCAGTACTTC | CASSQEWREETQYF
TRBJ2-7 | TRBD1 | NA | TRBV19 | TGTGCCAGTAGTATAGTGACAGGGGGTCCCCGCCACGAGCAGTACTTC | CASSIVTGGPRHEQYF
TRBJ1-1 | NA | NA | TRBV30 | TGTGCCTGGAGGGGAAAAAGATACCTTGAAGCTTTCTTT | CAWRGKRYLEAFF
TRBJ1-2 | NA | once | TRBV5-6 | TGTGCCAGCAGCTTTTATAACAGGGTGGACGGCTACACCTTC | CASSFYNRVDGYTF
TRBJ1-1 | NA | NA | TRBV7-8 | TGTGCCAGCAGCTTAACGGGATACCATGAAGCTTTCTTT | CASSLTGYHEAFF
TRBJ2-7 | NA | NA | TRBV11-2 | TGTGCCAGCAGCTTATTACAGGTGGTGACCTACGAGCAGTACTTC | CASSLLQVVTYEQYF
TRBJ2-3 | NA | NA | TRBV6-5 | TGTGCCAGCAGTTATAGGGACTTCCCAGATACGCAGTATTTT | CASSYRDFPDTQYF